The 25 T cell receptor beta chains listed next were all sequenced from one sample in a study of cytomegalovirus exposure and HLA in healthy donors (dated by TCRdb to the late 2010s). The library was made by the immunoSEQ multiplex PCR assay. For the multiplex PCR, a mixture combining 60 forward primers for TCR Vbeta segments and 13 reverse primers for TCR Jbeta segments was used. TCRdb re-hosts the immuneACCESS table, in-frame sequences only. Its copies lack some clones; in the studies checked, an unresolved V gene accounts for under half of them, and the cause for the rest is not known. The sample table shows roughly 120,000 clones, and about 60% are seen once. 9% to 10% of the sample belongs to the ten largest clones. The sequencing sample was made of PBMCs. These receptors originate from a man between 35 and 55 years old in good health and CMV-seropositive.

The chain employs TRBV10-1 and TRBJ2-5; TRBD1 is a possible D gene (5 bases). Looked up from germline, CDR1 is WNHNN and CDR2 is SYGVQD (reference sequence). This CDR3 region has 14 residues. The germline V and J ends were trimmed by 3 bases and 5 bases, with 13 bases remaining between them. The CDR3 region is CASSDTPGHETQYF. The DNA for the CDR3 is TGCGCCAGCAGTGATACCCCAGGGCACGAGACCCAGTACTTC.

This chain links TRBV18 with TRBJ1-4, with D perhaps matching TRBD1 (5 bases). Looked up from germline, CDR1 is KGHSH and CDR2 is LQKENI. CDR3 size: 15 residues. Trimming removed 3 bases at V and 3 bases at J, with 11 bases between. The CDR3 loop is CASSPEGPSNEKLFF. The CDR3 region has the DNA TGTGCCAGCTCACCGGAGGGGCCATCTAATGAAAAACTGTTTTTT.

In the case of this clone: Other DNA sequences from this sample encode an identical CDR3 as well. In nucleotides, the CDR3 is TGTGCCAGCAGTTTTGGACAGGGGAGGGAGACCCAGTACTTC. Translated: CASSFGQGRETQYF. The chain combines TRBV28 with TRBJ2-5; 9 bases are a match to TRBD1. V shed 3 bases and J 5 bases; nucleotides not matched to a gene: 4. Germline CDR1 reads MDHEN; CDR2 reads SYDVKM. The CDR3 runs 14 residues.

The gene calls are TRBV4-1 and TRBJ1-1; D call uncertain. The CDR3 contains 13 residues. Trimming left V 0 bases short and J 1 base short, with 3 bases between. The germline V gene has CDR1 MGHRA and CDR2 YSYEKL. In DNA, the CDR3 is TGCGCCAGCAGCCAAGAGCGGAACACTGAAGCTTTCTTT. It is translated as CASSQERNTEAFF.

The chain employs TRBV2 and TRBJ2-3; D call uncertain. Germline CDR1 is SNHLY and CDR2 is FYNNEI. The CDR3 contains 14 residues. V was shortened by 5 bases and J by 0 bases, with 9 bases between the two germline ends. CDR3 in amino acids: CASSLLLSTDTQYF. CDR3 DNA sequence: TGTGCCAGCAGTCTCCTCCTTAGCACAGATACGCAGTATTTT. Full variable domain (rest looked up from reference TRBV2 and TRBJ2-3): EPEVTQTPSHQVTQMGQEVILRCVPISNHLYFYWYRQILGQKVEFLVSFYNNEISEKSEIFDDQFSVERPDGSNFTLKIRSTKLEDSAMYFCASSLLLSTDTQYFGPGTRLTVL.

The V gene is TRBV21-1, the J gene TRBJ2-2; the tabulated D call, TRBD2, remains unverified against the DNA. TRBV21-1 is a pseudogene locus. CDR3 length: 19 residues. The CDR3 DNA sequence: TGTGCCAGCAGCAACCGGGACTCGTATGGCGGATTACTCACCGGGGAGCTGTTTTTT. It is translated as CASSNRDSYGGLLTGELFF.

This clone has only one observation. This chain joins TRBV5-1 and TRBJ2-5; a weak D match, TRBD1 (5 bases). Per germline, CDR1 SGHRS and CDR2 YFSETQ. The length of the CDR3 is 14 residues. Trimming pared 8 bases from V and 1 base from J, leaving 15 bases between. DNA for the CDR3: TGCGCCAGACTATTTGGACATACCCAAGAGACCCAGTACTTC. Translation gives CARLFGHTQETQYF. The entire variable domain, with the rest obtained from reference TRBV5-1 and TRBJ2-5, is as follows: KAGVTQTPRYLIKTRGQQVTLSCSPISGHRSVSWYQQTPGQGLQFLFEYFSETQRNKGNFPGRFSGRQFSNSRSEMNVSTLELGDSALYLCARLFGHTQETQYFGPGTRLLVL.

This sequence joins TRBV2 and TRBJ2-5, with D possibly being TRBD2 (5 bases). V dropped 3 bases and J dropped 2 bases, with 7 bases sitting between them. The CDR3 is 13 amino acids. In germline, CDR1 is SNHLY, CDR2 FYNNEI. In nucleotides, the CDR3 is TGTGCCAGCAGTGACGAGGGTCAAGAGACCCAGTACTTC. Its translation: CASSDEGQETQYF.

This chain connects TRBV29-1 to TRBJ1-1, with TRBD1 matching 10 bases. The V and J ends lost 6 bases and 8 bases, in that order; junction bases with no gene match: 6. The CDR3 runs to 12 residues. Germline V gives CDR1 SQVTM, CDR2 ANQGSEA. CDR3 sequence (DNA): TGCAGCGTCCCCGGACAGGGGGGCGAAGCTTTCTTT. This encodes CSVPGQGGEAFF. The variable domain in full, with the rest retrieved from reference TRBV29-1 and TRBJ1-1, is SAVISQKPSRDICQRGTSLTIQCQVDSQVTMMFWYRQQPGQSLTLIATANQGSEATYESGFVIDKFPISRPNLTFSTLTVSNMSPEDSSIYLCSVPGQGGEAFFGQGTRLTVV.

The chain joins TRBV2 to TRBJ2-1; 8 bases align to TRBD2. Germline CDR1 is SNHLY and CDR2 is FYNNEI. The CDR3 covers 15 residues. J was trimmed by 6 bases and V by 0 bases; bases with no gene match: 4. The DNA of the CDR3 is TGTGCCAGCAGTGAAGCGCCCGGGACTAGCAATGAGCAGTTCTTC. This translates into CASSEAPGTSNEQFF.

The chain recombines TRBV5-1 with TRBJ2-4; 13 positions agree with TRBD2. The CDR3 has 16 amino acids. V lost 3 bases and J lost 2; bases outside the gene matches: 2. Germline V gene lookup returns CDR1 SGHRS and CDR2 YFSETQ. The CDR3 region has the DNA TGCGCCAGCAGCTCGACTAGCGGGGGGTCCAAAAACATTCAGTACTTC. As protein: CASSSTSGGSKNIQYF. Full variable domain (rest looked up from reference TRBV5-1 and TRBJ2-4): KAGVTQTPRYLIKTRGQQVTLSCSPISGHRSVSWYQQTPGQGLQFLFEYFSETQRNKGNFPGRFSGRQFSNSRSEMNVSTLELGDSALYLCASSSTSGGSKNIQYFGAGTRLSVL.

V is TRBV7-2 and J is TRBJ2-1, with 7 bases fitting TRBD2. Germline loops: CDR1 SGHTA, CDR2 FQGNSA. V shed 1 base and J 1 base; nucleotides not matched to a gene: 4. The CDR3 has 16 amino acids. The CDR3 DNA reads as TGTGCCAGCAGCTTAGGCCCCGGGGGGTCCTACAATGAGCAGTTCTTC. Translated, it gives CASSLGPGGSYNEQFF. The variable domain in full, completed from reference TRBV7-2 and TRBJ2-1, reads GAGVSQSPSNKVTEKGKDVELRCDPISGHTALYWYRQSLGQGLEFLIYFQGNSAPDKSGLPSDRFSAERTGGSVSTLTIQRTQQEDSAVYLCASSLGPGGSYNEQFFGPGTRLTVL.

The gene calls are TRBV9 and TRBJ2-7; D ambiguous. The CDR3 is made up of 18 amino acids. The V and J ends lost 2 bases and 0 bases respectively, with 21 bases between them. CDR1 SGDLS and CDR2 YYNGEE come from the germline V gene. CDR3 amino acids: CASSVGDSTTRLSYEQYF. CDR3 DNA sequence: TGTGCCAGCAGCGTGGGTGACTCCACGACTCGACTCTCCTACGAGCAGTACTTC.

V and J are TRBV4-1 and TRBJ2-7; 10 positions match TRBD1. Germline V gives CDR1 MGHRA, CDR2 YSYEKL. Unmatched junction bases numbered 13, after V lost 3 bases and J lost 5 bases. The CDR3 has 17 amino acids. Written as DNA, the CDR3 is TGCGCCAGCAGCCACTCCGTCCCGGGACAGGGGAAAGACGAGCAGTACTTC. Its translation is CASSHSVPGQGKDEQYF.

The V and J genes are TRBV18 and TRBJ1-5, with a tentative D call TRBD1 (5 bases). The V end lost 3 bases, the J end lost 0 bases, and 9 bases lay between the germline ends. The germline gives CDR1 KGHSH, CDR2 LQKENI. The CDR3 has 15 residues. CDR3: CASSPGGTSNQPQHF. CDR3 sequence (DNA): TGTGCCAGCTCACCCGGAGGGACTAGCAATCAGCCCCAGCATTTT.

The chain links TRBV28 to TRBJ2-7; 7 bases line up with TRBD1. Germline CDR1 reads MDHEN; CDR2 reads SYDVKM. The length of the CDR3 is 15 residues. J was trimmed by 2 bases and V by 5 bases; bases with no gene match: 9. DNA for the CDR3: TGTGCCAGCAGTCCAATGAGGGGGCTCCCCTACGAGCAGTACTTC. Translated, it gives CASSPMRGLPYEQYF.

The genes are TRBV7-6 and TRBJ2-7, with 11 bases fitting TRBD2. Germline trimming cut 5 bases from V and 1 base from J; bases unmatched to any gene: 7. The CDR3 spans 16 residues. The germline V gene encodes CDR1 SGHVS and CDR2 FNYEAQ. CDR3 region: CASSTEVAGGSYEQYF. The CDR3 nucleotides are TGTGCCAGCAGCACCGAGGTAGCGGGAGGGTCCTACGAGCAGTACTTC.

The chain uses TRBV10-3 and TRBJ2-1, with a possible D match to TRBD2 (6 bases). V was clipped by 4 bases and J by 0 bases, with 10 bases between them. CDR3 size: 15 residues. From germline, CDR1 is ENHRY and CDR2 SYGVKD. For the CDR3, the DNA is TGTGCCATCAGTGTAAGGGGACTCTCCTACAATGAGCAGTTCTTC. The encoded protein is CAISVRGLSYNEQFF.

This chain uses TRBV10-3 with TRBJ2-7; 8 bases are a match to TRBD2. CDR3 length: 16 residues. Germline assignment: CDR1 ENHRY and CDR2 SYGVKD. V lost 3 bases, J lost 2 bases, and 9 bases stayed unmatched. The CDR3 DNA reads as TGTGCCATCAGTGAAGTTAGCGGGGTACCGGCCTACGAGCAGTACTTC. Translation gives CAISEVSGVPAYEQYF.

This rearrangement joins TRBV19 to TRBJ1-5; TRBD1 matches at 8 bases. Losses at the gene ends were 3 bases for V and 5 bases for J; bases not matched to a gene: 9. The CDR3 is 16 residues long. CDR1 LNHDA and CDR2 SQIVND come from the germline V gene (reference sequence). The CDR3 reads CASSIPGQVTYQPQHF. The CDR3 nucleotides are TGTGCCAGTAGTATTCCGGGACAGGTAACTTATCAGCCCCAGCATTTT.

The V gene is TRBV14, the J gene TRBJ2-1, with TRBD2 matching 11 bases. The CDR3 sequence is 20 residues long. Germline CDR1 and CDR2: SGHDN and FVKESK. The junction had 18 bases not matched to a gene; V was cut back by 1 base and J by 7 bases. The CDR3 reads CASSQVSSALIAGGRNEQFF. The CDR3 DNA reads TGTGCCAGCAGCCAAGTGTCGTCGGCCCTAATAGCGGGGGGGCGGAATGAGCAGTTCTTC.

V gene TRBV7-2 combines with J gene TRBJ1-5; D gene ambiguous. Trimming shortened V by 1 base and J by 7 bases, and 14 bases separated the two germline ends. The CDR3 length is 15 residues. Per the germline V gene, CDR1 is SGHTA and CDR2 is FQGNSA. The CDR3 DNA is TGTGCCAGCAGCTTAGGTCCCCGCGATTCGCAGCCCCAGCATTTT. It codes for CASSLGPRDSQPQHF.

The chain is built from TRBV2 and TRBJ1-6; D not resolved. Between the trimmed V and J ends, which lost 3 bases and 6 bases, there was a span of 15 bases. CDR1 SNHLY and CDR2 FYNNEI come from the germline V gene. There are 16 residues in the CDR3. This CDR3 reads CASSELSPQLNSPLHF. CDR3 coding DNA: TGTGCCAGCAGTGAGTTGTCACCTCAACTTAATTCACCCCTCCACTTT.

This sequence joins TRBV11-2 and TRBJ2-7; 7 nucleotides align to TRBD2. J was trimmed by 1 base and V by 2 bases; bases with no gene match: 8. CDR3 size: 16 residues. Germline lookup yields CDR1 SGHAT and CDR2 FQNNGV. In DNA form, the CDR3 reads TGTGCCAGCAGCTTAAGGGCGGGGCGGGGGTCCTACGAGCAGTACTTC. It translates to CASSLRAGRGSYEQYF.

This chain connects TRBV5-1 to TRBJ2-7, with TRBD1 identical over 7 bases. The CDR3 totals 14 residues. Trimming cost V 0 bases and J 4 bases; bases outside gene matches: 4. Germline V gene sequence: CDR1 SGHRS, CDR2 YFSETQ. This CDR3 reads CASSLGPGGYEQYF. The CDR3 bases are TGCGCCAGCAGCTTGGGCCCAGGGGGTTACGAGCAGTACTTC.